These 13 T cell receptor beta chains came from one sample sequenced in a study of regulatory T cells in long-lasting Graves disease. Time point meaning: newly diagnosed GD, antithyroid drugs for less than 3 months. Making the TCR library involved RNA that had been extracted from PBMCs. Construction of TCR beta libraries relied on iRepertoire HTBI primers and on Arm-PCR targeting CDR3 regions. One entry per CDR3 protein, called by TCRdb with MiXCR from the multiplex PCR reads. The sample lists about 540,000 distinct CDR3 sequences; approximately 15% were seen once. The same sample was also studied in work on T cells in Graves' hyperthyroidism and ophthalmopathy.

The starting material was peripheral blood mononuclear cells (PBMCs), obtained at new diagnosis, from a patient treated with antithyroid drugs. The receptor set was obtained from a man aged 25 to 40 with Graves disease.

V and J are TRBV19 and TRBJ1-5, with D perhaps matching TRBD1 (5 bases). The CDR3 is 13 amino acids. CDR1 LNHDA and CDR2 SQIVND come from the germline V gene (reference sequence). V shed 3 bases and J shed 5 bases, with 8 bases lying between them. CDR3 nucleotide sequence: TGTGCCAGTAGTATTGGGACCTATCAGCCCCAGCATTTT. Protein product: CASSIGTYQPQHF.

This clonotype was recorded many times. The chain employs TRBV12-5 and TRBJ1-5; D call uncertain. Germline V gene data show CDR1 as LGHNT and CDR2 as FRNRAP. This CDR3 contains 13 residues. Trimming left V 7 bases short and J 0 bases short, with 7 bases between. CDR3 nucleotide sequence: TGTGCTAGTGCCGAATTTAGCAATCAGCCCCAGCATTTT. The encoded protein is CASAEFSNQPQHF.

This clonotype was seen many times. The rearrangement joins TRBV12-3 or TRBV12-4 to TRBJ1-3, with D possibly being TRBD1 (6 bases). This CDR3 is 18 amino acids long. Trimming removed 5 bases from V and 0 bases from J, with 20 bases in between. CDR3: CASSRQQWGPFSGNTIYF. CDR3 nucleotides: TGTGCCAGCAGTCGGCAGCAATGGGGGCCGTTCTCTGGAAACACCATATATTTT.

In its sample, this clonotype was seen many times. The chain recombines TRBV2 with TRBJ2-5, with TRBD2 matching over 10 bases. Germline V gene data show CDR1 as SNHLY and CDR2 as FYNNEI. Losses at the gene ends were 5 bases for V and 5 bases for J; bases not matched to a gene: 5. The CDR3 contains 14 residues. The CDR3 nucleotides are TGTGCCAGCAGTTACGCTAGCGGGGGTGAGACCCAGTACTTC. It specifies CASSYASGGETQYF.

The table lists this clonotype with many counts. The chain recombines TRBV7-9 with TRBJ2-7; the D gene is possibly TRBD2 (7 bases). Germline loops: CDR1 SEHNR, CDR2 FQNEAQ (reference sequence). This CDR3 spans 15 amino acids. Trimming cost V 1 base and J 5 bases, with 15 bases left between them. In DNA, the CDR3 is TGTGCCAGCAGCTTAGGACAAGGGGGGGTCGACGAGCAGTACTTC. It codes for CASSLGQGGVDEQYF.

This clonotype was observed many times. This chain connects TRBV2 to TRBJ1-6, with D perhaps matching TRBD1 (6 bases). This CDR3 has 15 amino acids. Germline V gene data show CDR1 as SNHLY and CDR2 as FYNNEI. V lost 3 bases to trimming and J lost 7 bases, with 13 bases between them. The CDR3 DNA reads TGTGCCAGCAGTGAGAGGGACAACCGCAATTCACCCCTCCACTTT. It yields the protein CASSERDNRNSPLHF.

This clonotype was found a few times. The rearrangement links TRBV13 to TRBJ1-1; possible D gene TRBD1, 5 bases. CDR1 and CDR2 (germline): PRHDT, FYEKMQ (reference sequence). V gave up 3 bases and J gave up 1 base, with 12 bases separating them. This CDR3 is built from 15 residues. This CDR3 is CASSFQGVGNTEAFF. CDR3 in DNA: TGTGCCAGCAGCTTCCAGGGAGTGGGGAACACTGAAGCTTTCTTT.

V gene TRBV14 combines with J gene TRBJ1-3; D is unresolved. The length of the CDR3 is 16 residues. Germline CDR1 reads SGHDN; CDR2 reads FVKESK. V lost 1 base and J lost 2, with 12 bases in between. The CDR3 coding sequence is TGTGCCAGCAGCCAAGTGTTGACCCTGACTGGAAACACCATATATTTT. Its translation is CASSQVLTLTGNTIYF.

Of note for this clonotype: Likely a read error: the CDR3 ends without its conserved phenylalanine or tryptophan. This CDR3 is CASSPWGGTGTNQPQHL. The CDR3 bases are TGTGCCAGCTCACCATGGGGAGGAACGGGAACCAATCAGCCCCAGCATCTT. V and J are TRBV18 and TRBJ1-5; D ambiguous. The CDR3 sequence is 17 residues long. CDR1 and CDR2 from the germline V gene are KGHSH and LQKENI. V lost 2 bases and J 3 bases, leaving 17 bases between the germline ends.

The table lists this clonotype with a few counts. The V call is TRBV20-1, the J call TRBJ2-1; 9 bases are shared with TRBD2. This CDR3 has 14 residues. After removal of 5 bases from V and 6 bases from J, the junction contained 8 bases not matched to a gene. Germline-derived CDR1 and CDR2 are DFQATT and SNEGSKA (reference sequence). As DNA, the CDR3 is TGCAGTGCTGGCGGCGGGAGGGTGGGCAATGAGCAGTTCTTC. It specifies CSAGGGRVGNEQFF.

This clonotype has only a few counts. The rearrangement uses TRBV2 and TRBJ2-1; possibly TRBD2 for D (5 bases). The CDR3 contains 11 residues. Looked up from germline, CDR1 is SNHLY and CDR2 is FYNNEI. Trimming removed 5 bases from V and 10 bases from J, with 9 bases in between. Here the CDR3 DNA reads TGTGCCAGCAGTTACGAGCGGGAGCAGTTCTTC. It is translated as CASSYEREQFF.

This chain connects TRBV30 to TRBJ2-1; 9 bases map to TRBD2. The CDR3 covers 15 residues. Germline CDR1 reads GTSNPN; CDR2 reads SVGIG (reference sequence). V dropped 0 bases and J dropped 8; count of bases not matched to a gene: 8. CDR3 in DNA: TGTGCCTGGAGTGTCGGGGGACTAGCAAACGATGAGCAGTTCTTC. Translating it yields CAWSVGGLANDEQFF.

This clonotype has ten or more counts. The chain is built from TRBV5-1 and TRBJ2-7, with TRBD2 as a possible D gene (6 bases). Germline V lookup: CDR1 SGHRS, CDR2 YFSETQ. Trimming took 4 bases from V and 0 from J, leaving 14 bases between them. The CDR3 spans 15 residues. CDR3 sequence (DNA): TGCGCCAGCAGCGGGGACTTTCCTCACTCCTACGAGCAGTACTTC. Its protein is CASSGDFPHSYEQYF.